A selection of T cell receptor beta chains follows, all from one sample in a study of graft-versus-host responses after intestinal transplantation. Only in-frame clones appear in the TCRdb table, and some are missing; sequencing was by immunoSEQ multiplex PCR. The data show tens of thousands of clones, with roughly 94% seen just once and around 0.51% held by the top ten. What these receptors recognize is not known. The sample in question was unstimulated CD8+ T cells sorted from spleen or lymph node cells, obtained before intestinal transplant. Receptor source: a human donor who received an intestinal transplant. CDR3s include the opening cysteine and the closing phenylalanine or tryptophan. D genes are given only for firm matches. The size entry is marked missing in some rows and otherwise reads once, few, many or a size class.

few,19,TRBV11-2,TRBJ2-5,TRBD2,CASSTWGTSGRGIGETQYF,TGTGCCAGCAGCACATGGGGGACTAGCGGGAGGGGGATAGGAGAGACCCAGTACTTC
NA,16,TRBV4-1,TRBJ2-2,TRBD2,CASSQVAGKNTGELFF,TGCGCCAGCAGCCAAGTAGCGGGGAAGAACACCGGGGAGCTGTTTTTT
NA,18,TRBV4-1,TRBJ2-1,NA,CASSQEATPRVIRLWQFF,TGCGCCAGCAGCCAAGAAGCGACCCCTAGAGTTATACGTTTATGGCAGTTCTTC
once,13,TRBV27,TRBJ2-7,NA,CASSALGAYEQYF,TGTGCCAGCAGCGCTCTCGGCGCCTACGAGCAGTACTTC
NA,13,TRBV19,TRBJ1-1,NA,CASSIVSGAEAFF,TGTGCCAGTAGTATAGTAAGTGGGGCTGAAGCTTTCTTT
NA,14,TRBV10-2,TRBJ1-5,TRBD1,CASRTGQGDQPQHF,TGCGCCAGCAGGACCGGACAGGGGGATCAGCCCCAGCATTTT
NA,15,TRBV30,TRBJ2-7,TRBD2,CAWSAGLAGAYEQYF,TGTGCCTGGAGTGCCGGACTAGCGGGGGCCTACGAGCAGTACTTC
once,15,TRBV5-6,TRBJ2-5,TRBD2,CASSLETSWEETQYF,TGTGCCAGCAGCCTGGAGACTAGCTGGGAGGAGACCCAGTACTTC
NA,15,TRBV7-9,TRBJ2-7,TRBD2,CASSSGQREGYEQYF,TGTGCCAGCAGCTCCGGTCAGCGGGAGGGCTACGAGCAGTACTTC
NA,13,TRBV28,TRBJ2-2,NA,CAIPETDTGELFF,TGTGCCATCCCAGAGACGGACACCGGGGAGCTGTTTTTT
NA,19,TRBV4-1,TRBJ2-1,TRBD2,CASSQGQTSGSSGHNEQFF,TGCGCCAGCAGCCAAGGGCAGACTAGCGGGAGTTCTGGCCACAATGAGCAGTTCTTC
NA,11,TRBV10-1,TRBJ2-3,NA,CASSDGGDSNF,TGCGCCAGCAGTGACGGCGGGGACAGTAATTTT
NA,13,TRBV29-1,TRBJ2-3,NA,CSTEGGSTDTQYF,TGCAGCACCGAAGGGGGTAGCACAGATACGCAGTATTTT
NA,15,TRBV5-6,TRBJ2-1,TRBD2,CASSLSGRAHNEQFF,TGTGCCAGCAGCTTGAGCGGGAGGGCCCACAATGAGCAGTTCTTC
NA,14,TRBV7-9,TRBJ1-1,TRBD1,CASSYAGGSSEAFF,TGTGCCAGCAGCTACGCAGGGGGTTCGTCTGAAGCTTTCTTT
NA,15,TRBV7-9,TRBJ2-2,TRBD1,CASSLGTGGPGELFF,TGTGCCAGCAGCTTAGGGACAGGAGGTCCGGGGGAGCTGTTTTTT
NA,14,TRBV4-1,TRBJ2-7,NA,CASSQETRAYEQYF,TGCGCCAGCAGCCAGGAGACACGAGCCTACGAGCAGTACTTC
NA,17,TRBV2,TRBJ2-2,TRBD1,CASSEKGQGIFTGELFF,TGTGCCAGCAGTGAAAAGGGACAGGGGATATTCACCGGGGAGCTGTTTTTT
NA,15,TRBV5-1,TRBJ2-1,TRBD2,CASSLGLADYNEQFF,TGCGCCAGCAGCTTGGGACTAGCGGACTACAATGAGCAGTTCTTC
NA,19,TRBV4-1,TRBJ2-1,TRBD2,CASSQDPLSGRRPNWEQFF,TGCGCCAGCAGCCAAGACCCCCTTAGCGGGAGGAGGCCGAATTGGGAGCAGTTCTTC
NA,13,TRBV7-6,TRBJ2-3,NA,CASSQRRADTQYF,TGTGCCAGCAGCCAACGGAGAGCAGATACGCAGTATTTT
NA,12,TRBV28,TRBJ2-2,NA,CASRGGSGELFF,TGTGCCAGCAGAGGGGGGTCCGGGGAGCTGTTTTTT
NA,17,TRBV28,TRBJ1-1,NA,CASSANRMAGWDTEAFF,TGTGCCAGCAGTGCTAACCGGATGGCAGGTTGGGACACTGAAGCTTTCTTT
NA,11,TRBV2,TRBJ1-1,NA,CASSDGTQAFF,TGTGCCAGCAGTGACGGGACGCAGGCTTTCTTT
NA,17,TRBV28,TRBJ2-5,TRBD2,CASSLLAGGSTQETQYF,TGTGCCAGCAGCTTACTAGCGGGAGGGTCGACACAAGAGACCCAGTACTTC
NA,19,TRBV6-7,TRBJ2-5,TRBD2,CASSYPGSGSFPGGVTQYF,TGTGCCAGCAGTTACCCGGGGAGCGGGAGTTTCCCTGGCGGGGTGACCCAGTACTTC
NA,12,TRBV7-9,TRBJ2-7,NA,CASSLNRQEQYF,TGTGCCAGCAGCTTAAATAGGCAGGAGCAGTACTTC
NA,13,TRBV4-1,TRBJ2-5,NA,CASSQDPYRTQYF,TGCGCCAGCAGCCAAGACCCTTACCGGACCCAGTACTTC
NA,19,TRBV5-1,TRBJ2-1,NA,CASSPSHLYYAIKYNEQFF,TGCGCCAGCAGCCCTTCACACCTATACTACGCCATAAAATACAATGAGCAGTTCTTC
NA,15,TRBV9,TRBJ1-1,TRBD1,CASSPGGLWNTEAFF,TGTGCCAGCAGCCCAGGGGGCTTGTGGAACACTGAAGCTTTCTTT
NA,22,TRBV4-1,TRBJ2-3,TRBD1,CASSQDIAPPGQGARGTDTQYF,TGCGCCAGCAGCCAAGATATCGCTCCCCCGGGACAGGGGGCGCGAGGCACAGATACGCAGTATTTT
NA,13,TRBV2,TRBJ1-2,TRBD1,CASSRTGNYGYTF,TGTGCCAGCAGTCGGACAGGGAACTATGGCTACACCTTC
NA,19,TRBV4-1,TRBJ1-1,NA,CASSQGGAGRAGENTEAFF,TGCGCCAGCAGCCAAGGGGGAGCCGGAAGGGCAGGGGAGAACACTGAAGCTTTCTTT
NA,13,TRBV5-6,TRBJ1-1,NA,CASSLGGNTEAFF,TGTGCCAGCAGCTTGGGCGGGAACACTGAAGCTTTCTTT
NA,14,TRBV7-8,TRBJ2-7,NA,CASSRIQGRGEQYF,TGTGCCAGCAGTCGAATACAGGGCCGGGGGGAGCAGTACTTC
few,14,TRBV28,TRBJ2-7,NA,CASVETGTLPEQYF,TGTGCCAGTGTAGAGACTGGGACTCTCCCCGAGCAGTACTTC
NA,16,TRBV5-1,TRBJ2-5,NA,CASSLVPREPQETQYF,TGCGCCAGCAGCTTGGTCCCGAGAGAACCACAAGAGACCCAGTACTTC
NA,15,TRBV19,TRBJ2-1,NA,CASSIDRTYPNEQFF,TGTGCCAGTAGTATAGATCGAACCTACCCCAATGAGCAGTTCTTC
NA,16,TRBV9,TRBJ1-2,TRBD1,CASSANPQQGAKGYTF,TGTGCCAGCAGCGCCAACCCTCAACAGGGGGCTAAGGGCTACACCTTC
NA,17,TRBV11-2,TRBJ2-7,NA,CASSLDSTSYGGDEQYF,TGTGCCAGCAGCTTAGACTCGACTAGTTACGGTGGCGACGAGCAGTACTTC
NA,15,TRBV6-1,TRBJ1-1,NA,CASSFQEGANTEAFF,TGTGCCAGCAGTTTCCAAGAAGGGGCGAACACTGAAGCTTTCTTT
NA,15,TRBV7-2,TRBJ2-1,TRBD1,CASSLGLPGQNEQFF,TGTGCCAGCAGCTTAGGGCTGCCGGGACAGAATGAGCAGTTCTTC
NA,11,TRBV10-2,TRBJ2-1,NA,CASSGGTEQFF,TGCGCCAGCAGTGGGGGCACAGAGCAGTTCTTC
NA,17,TRBV25-1,TRBJ1-1,NA,CASSDIGLGVRNTEAFF,TGTGCCAGCAGTGATATAGGGCTCGGGGTAAGGAACACTGAAGCTTTCTTT
NA,14,TRBV15,TRBJ2-5,NA,CATGYGRGPETQYF,TGTGCCACGGGGTATGGGCGCGGTCCAGAGACCCAGTACTTC
NA,14,TRBV5-4,TRBJ1-1,NA,CASSLKGVNTEAFF,TGTGCCAGCAGCTTGAAGGGAGTCAACACTGAAGCTTTCTTT
NA,13,TRBV9,TRBJ2-5,NA,CASSPGHQETQYF,TGTGCCAGCAGTCCGGGACACCAAGAGACCCAGTACTTC
NA,15,TRBV29-1,TRBJ2-5,NA,CSVELPGDPQETQYF,TGCAGCGTTGAATTGCCAGGGGACCCTCAAGAGACCCAGTACTTC
NA,16,TRBV7-6,TRBJ2-7,TRBD2,CASSPSVTSVTYEQYF,TGTGCCAGCAGCCCATCGGTAACTAGCGTTACCTACGAGCAGTACTTC
NA,15,TRBV27,TRBJ2-1,TRBD1,CASSLSGTGYNEQFF,TGTGCCAGCAGTTTGTCTGGGACAGGGTACAATGAGCAGTTCTTC
once,13,TRBV18,TRBJ2-7,NA,CASSPGRDYEQYF,TGTGCCAGCTCACCAGGACGGGACTACGAGCAGTACTTC
NA,19,TRBV5-1,TRBJ2-7,TRBD2,CASSFSPFTWTSASYEQYF,TGCGCCAGCAGCTTCTCACCCTTCACATGGACTAGCGCATCCTACGAGCAGTACTTC
NA,14,TRBV27,TRBJ2-3,TRBD2,CASSLIGGTDTQYF,TGTGCCAGCAGTTTAATCGGGGGGACAGATACGCAGTATTTT
NA,13,TRBV30,TRBJ1-6,NA,CAWSVRSWSPLHF,TGTGCCTGGAGTGTAAGGAGTTGGTCACCCCTCCACTTT
NA,15,TRBV27,TRBJ2-7,TRBD2,CASSLIAGGPYEQYF,TGTGCCAGCAGTTTAATAGCGGGAGGCCCCTACGAGCAGTACTTC
NA,14,TRBV7-6,TRBJ2-7,TRBD1,CASSRTTGYTEQYF,TGTGCCAGCAGCCGCACGACAGGGTACACCGAGCAGTACTTC
NA,12,TRBV6-6,TRBJ1-4,NA,CASSSDNEKLFF,TGTGCCAGCAGTTCCGATAATGAAAAACTGTTTTTT